The 10 T cell receptor beta chains in this list originate from one sample, sequenced in a study of T-cell reconstitution after alpha-beta-depleted transplantation in children. Preparing the TCRbeta library involved the use of unique molecular identifiers. In TCRdb, the PCR reads were re-called with MiXCR into one record per CDR3 protein. The table has fewer than 750,000 distinct CDR3 sequences, roughly 23% seen once. The material sequenced was PBMCs, mostly from graft donor cells, taken 360 days after TCRalphabeta/CD19-depleted stem cell transplant. The source of these receptors is a boy under three years old who had a stem cell transplant for acute myeloid leukemia, so the T cells may come from the graft donor.

V usage is TRBV15 and J usage is TRBJ1-1; D uncertain. Germline values: CDR1 LNHNV, CDR2 YYDKDF (reference sequence). This CDR3 has 13 residues. Trimming pared 0 bases from V and 0 bases from J, leaving 2 bases between. The CDR3 DNA sequence: TGTGCCACCAGCAGAGATGTGAACACTGAAGCTTTCTTT. Encoded protein: CATSRDVNTEAFF. Together with reference TRBV15 and TRBJ1-1, the CDR3 gives the full variable domain: DAMVIQNPRYQVTQFGKPVTLSCSQTLNHNVMYWYQQKSSQAPKLLFHYYDKDFNNEADTPDNFQSRRPNTSFCFLDIRSPGLGDTAMYLCATSRDVNTEAFFGQGTRLTVV.

This clonotype has at least ten counts. The chain couples TRBV12-3 or TRBV12-4 to TRBJ2-1, with D perhaps matching TRBD1 (6 bases). Trimming removed 5 bases at V and 8 bases at J, with 13 bases between. This CDR3 has 13 amino acids. The CDR3 spells CASSTTGGHEQFF. CDR3 sequence (DNA): TGTGCCAGCAGTACGACTGGGGGCCATGAGCAGTTCTTC.

This clonotype was detected a few times. V gene TRBV5-1 combines with J gene TRBJ2-1, with D possibly matching TRBD2 (6 bases). Germline V gene data show CDR1 as SGHRS and CDR2 as YFSETQ. The CDR3 loop spans 15 amino acids. The germline V and J ends were trimmed by 1 base and 3 bases, with 11 bases remaining between them. The CDR3 protein is CASSLFAGSYNEQFF. The CDR3 coding sequence is TGCGCCAGCAGCTTGTTTGCGGGAAGCTACAATGAGCAGTTCTTC.

This clonotype came up many times. The gene calls are TRBV20-1 and TRBJ2-3, with D hard to call. The V gene lost 2 bases and the J gene lost 0 bases, with 9 bases spanning the gap. Per germline, CDR1 DFQATT and CDR2 SNEGSKA (reference sequence). The CDR3 extends over 14 amino acids. CDR3 amino acids: CSARIGGSTDTQYF. DNA of the CDR3: TGCAGTGCTAGAATCGGCGGAAGCACAGATACGCAGTATTTT.

This clonotype was recorded many times. CDR3 protein: CASSPPGSNEQFF. The CDR3 DNA sequence: TGTGCCAGCAGTCCCCCGGGCTCCAATGAGCAGTTCTTC. The V call is TRBV6-2 or TRBV6-3, the J call TRBJ2-1; D is ambiguous. Germline-derived CDR1 and CDR2 are MNHEY and SVGEGT. The CDR3 runs 13 residues. With 5 bases removed from V and 6 bases from J, the gap between germline ends came to 11 bases.

The chain joins TRBV2 to TRBJ2-2, with D tentatively TRBD1 or TRBD2 (5 bases each). With 8 bases removed from V and 1 base from J, the gap between germline ends came to 8 bases. CDR3 length: 13 amino acids. Germline-derived CDR1 and CDR2 are SNHLY and FYNNEI. The CDR3 spells CASRDLNTGELFF. The CDR3 coding sequence is TGTGCCAGCCGGGACCTGAACACCGGGGAGCTGTTTTTT.

This clonotype was seen ten or more times. The CDR3 coding sequence is TGTGCCAGCAGTTTTCGGCGTTGGGGCAGGGGGCGCGTAGAGACCCAGTACTTC. It codes for CASSFRRWGRGRVETQYF. V usage is TRBV6-5 and J usage is TRBJ2-5, with TRBD1 identical over 8 bases. In germline, CDR1 is MNHEY, CDR2 SVGAGI. This CDR3 contains 18 residues. Trimming took 4 bases from V and 4 from J; bases not matched to a gene: 17.

This clonotype was recorded at least ten times. The chain uses TRBV12-3 or TRBV12-4 and TRBJ1-2; the match to TRBD1 covers 11 bases. The CDR3 runs to 14 residues. With V trimmed by 4 bases and J by 7 bases, 5 bases remained unmatched. CDR3 sequence (DNA): TGTGCCAGCAGTTCCCGGGACAGGGGGTCTGGCTACACCTTC. It yields the protein CASSSRDRGSGYTF.

This clonotype has at least ten counts. DNA for the CDR3: TGTGCCAGCAGCTTACCATACCGGGGGGGCGCCGAGTTCTTC. It specifies CASSLPYRGGAEFF. The chain combines TRBV5-6 with TRBJ2-1; 8 nucleotides match TRBD2. Germline assignment: CDR1 SGHDT and CDR2 YYEEEE. After removal of 2 bases from V and 14 bases from J, the junction contained 12 bases not matched to a gene. The CDR3 loop spans 14 amino acids.

This clonotype has a handful of counts. The rearrangement links TRBV6-6 to TRBJ2-7; TRBD1 aligns across 8 bases. The CDR3 length is 12 residues. V trimming: 9 bases; J trimming: 2 bases; junction bases outside the gene matches: 3. CDR1 is MNHNY, CDR2 SVGAGI, per germline (reference sequence). For the CDR3, the DNA is TGTGCCAGTGGGACAGGCACCTACGAGCAGTACTTC. Translated, it gives CASGTGTYEQYF.